The clone carrying this T cell receptor beta chain was seen many times. Its antigen is still unknown. The record originates from a study of T cell repertoires in cytomegalovirus infection. About the study: HLA-C-restricted CMV epitopes, recently identified, and well-studied HLA-B-restricted ones were used by the study. Public signatures in TCR beta pointed to CMV infection and matching HLA type.

Study-level points and caveats: CMV-specific TCR beta clonotypes restricted by HLA-C were the ones dominating the ex vivo response.

Germline-derived CDR1 and CDR2 are SGHVS and FQNEAQ. Unmatched junction bases numbered 1, after V lost 1 base and J lost 3 bases. The CDR3 extends over 14 amino acids. Each CDR3 protein gets one entry after TCRdb re-called the reads with MiXCR. The table lists about 920,000 distinct CDR3 sequences, around 32% of them singletons, with around 15% in the top ten. The chain employs TRBV7-8 and TRBJ1-1; 8 nucleotides agree with TRBD1. The clonotype was recovered from a human donor in good health (CMV status not recorded). Some clones in this sample may be carry-over from other donors' samples. Material: cultured CD8+ T cells from PBMCs, obtained from culture after CMV antigen stimulation. This chain's CDR3 is CASSLDRGDTEAFF. CDR3 sequence (DNA): TGTGCCAGCAGCTTAGACAGGGGGGACACTGAAGCTTTCTTT. Variable domain in full (rest from reference TRBV7-8 and TRBJ1-1): GAGVSQSPRYKVAKRGQDVALRCDPISGHVSLFWYQQALGQGPEFLTYFQNEAQLDKSGLPSDRFFAERPEGSVSTLKIQRTQQEDSAVYLCASSLDRGDTEAFFGQGTRLTVV.